This TCR beta chain was sequenced during a study of technical replicates of blood from several donors. The V gene's germline CDR1 is MNHNS and CDR2 SASEGT. The ends were cut back, 7 bases at V and 6 bases at J, with 16 bases in the middle. The CDR3 consists of 14 residues. Using immunoSEQ multiplex PCR, the repertoire was profiled, and TCRdb retains in-frame clones only, with some absent. The sample yields about 85,000 clones, less than 95% seen once. This clonotype was sampled from a human donor in good health. The sample comprised T cells isolated from PBMCs. The chain couples TRBV6-1 to TRBJ1-5; D possibly corresponds to TRBD1 (6 bases). CDR3 sequence reads: CASILLGAGQPQHF. DNA of the CDR3: TGTGCCAGCATATTGTTGGGGGCTGGTCAGCCCCAGCATTTT.